This T cell receptor beta chain stems from a study of blood T cell repertoires in COVID-19. Study-level background: Acute-phase and convalescent COVID-19 samples originated in the United States, Italy and Spain.

This CDR3 contains 14 residues. The V and J ends lost 3 bases and 3 bases, in that order; junction bases with no gene match: 2. Germline V gives CDR1 LNHDA, CDR2 SQIVND (reference sequence). Some clones are missing from TCRdb's copy, which holds only in-frame ones; the method was immunoSEQ multiplex PCR. The repertoire consists of roughly 69,000 clones, with about four fifths occurring once and the leading ten covering around 4.1%. Sequencing was done on a sample of PBMCs or T cells enriched from blood (not recorded which). The receptor comes from a woman between 40 and 55 years old with acute COVID-19. This chain uses TRBV19 with TRBJ2-3, with TRBD1 matching over 8 bases. CDR3 nucleotide sequence: TGTGCCAGTAGTATTGGGACAGGAACAGATACGCAGTATTTT. Protein sequence: CASSIGTGTDTQYF.